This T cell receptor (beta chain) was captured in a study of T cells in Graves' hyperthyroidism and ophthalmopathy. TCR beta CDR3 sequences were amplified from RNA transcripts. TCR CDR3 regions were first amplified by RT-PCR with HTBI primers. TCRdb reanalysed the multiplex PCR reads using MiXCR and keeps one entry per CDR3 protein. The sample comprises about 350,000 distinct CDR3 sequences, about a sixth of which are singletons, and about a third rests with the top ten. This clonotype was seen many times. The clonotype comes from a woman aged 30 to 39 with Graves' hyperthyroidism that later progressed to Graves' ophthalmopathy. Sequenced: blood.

The CDR3 coding sequence is TGTGCCAGCAGTGGTAGGCGGAATAGCAATCAGCCCCAGCATTTT. Translated: CASSGRRNSNQPQHF. The chain carries TRBV2 and TRBJ1-5; no definite D call. CDR1 is SNHLY and CDR2 is FYNNEI in the germline V gene. Trimming left V 4 bases short and J 0 bases short, with 10 bases between. The CDR3 length is 15 residues.